This paragraph reports one T cell receptor (beta chain). Its antigen is not known. Every single participant having HIV got treatment inside the United States. This record belongs to a study of long-term antiretroviral therapy in people with HIV. About the research overall: The oldest samples precede the 2015 immediate-ART recommendation by about a decade. General observations from the study: For ART adherence, viral resistance and therapy changes, no data were available.

Germline values: CDR1 MNHNS, CDR2 SASEGT. This CDR3 has 14 amino acids. V shed 7 bases and J shed 2 bases, with 15 bases lying between them. Researchers report immunoSEQ v3.0 was run at survey level. Libraries were prepared by immunoSEQ multiplex PCR; TCRdb keeps only in-frame clonotypes and omits some of them. The sample lists some 18,000 clones; roughly 80% were seen once. The sequencing here drew on unsorted PBMCs, taken 2.1 to 2.2 years before starting antiretroviral therapy. The source is a man aged 25 to 45 with HIV. This chain joins TRBV6-1 and TRBJ2-7; D might be TRBD1 (5 bases). CDR3 sequence reads: CASTRQKAPYEQYF. CDR3 nucleotides: TGTGCCAGCACCAGACAGAAAGCCCCCTACGAGCAGTACTTC.